This T cell receptor beta chain stems from a study of blood T cell repertoires in COVID-19. Study-wide context: PBMCs, B-cell-depleted T cells, or T cells were the source of the cDNA or gDNA that made up the material.

Authors' data handling: For nucleated cells, counts were estimated from reference gene primer amplification. Clones were read by immunoSEQ multiplex PCR, and TCRdb kept only the in-frame ones, dropping some. V and J calls and clone size are those listed in that table; D and trimming were worked out from the DNA. Among about 440,000 clones, around 88% were seen once, and the ten largest hold 4% to 4.5%. The CDR3 extends over 12 amino acids. CDR1 is MNHNY and CDR2 is SVGAGI in the germline V gene (reference sequence). V shed 5 bases and J shed 10 bases, with 12 bases lying between them. This TCR derives from a woman aged 30 to 39 with acute or convalescent COVID-19. The sequencing sample was made of peripheral blood. The genes are TRBV6-6 and TRBJ2-1; D unclear. CDR3 DNA: TGTGCCAGCAGTCCCGGTGTTTTCGAGCAGTTCTTC. This translates into CASSPGVFEQFF.